This T cell receptor beta chain was profiled in a study of tumor and adjacent non-tumor tissue in lung cancer. RNA was extracted from bulk tissue without any cell sorting. Three rounds of nested PCR, following a modified ARM-PCR protocol, produced the TCRbeta library. MiXCR was run by TCRdb on the multiplex PCR reads, yielding one entry per CDR3 protein. The data show roughly 150,000 distinct CDR3 sequences, approximately 66% seen once. Germline CDR1 reads SGHNT; CDR2 reads YENEEA. CDR3 size: 11 residues. This TCR was recovered from a man aged 60-69 years with small cell lung cancer. The chain combines TRBV11-3 with TRBJ2-3; TRBD1 is a possible D gene (6 bases). The J call may be in error: the DNA end matches TRBJ1-5 better. The specimen sequenced was lung tumor tissue. The CDR3 sequence is CASRWTDTQHF. The CDR3 DNA reads as TGTGCCAGCAGGTGGACAGATACGCAGCATTTT.